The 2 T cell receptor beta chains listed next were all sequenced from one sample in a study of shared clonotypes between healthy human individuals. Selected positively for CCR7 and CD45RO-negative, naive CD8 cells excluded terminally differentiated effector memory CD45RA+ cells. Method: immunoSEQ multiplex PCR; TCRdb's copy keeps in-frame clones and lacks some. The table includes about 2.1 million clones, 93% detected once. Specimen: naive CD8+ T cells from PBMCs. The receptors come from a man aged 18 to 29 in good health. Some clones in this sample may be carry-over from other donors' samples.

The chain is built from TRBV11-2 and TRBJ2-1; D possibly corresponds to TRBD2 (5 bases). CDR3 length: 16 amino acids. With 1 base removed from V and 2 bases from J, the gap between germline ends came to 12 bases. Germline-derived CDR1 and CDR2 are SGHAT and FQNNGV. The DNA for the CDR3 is TGTGCCAGCAGCTTAGCGCTTCAGCGGCCCTACAATGAGCAGTTCTTC. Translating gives CASSLALQRPYNEQFF.

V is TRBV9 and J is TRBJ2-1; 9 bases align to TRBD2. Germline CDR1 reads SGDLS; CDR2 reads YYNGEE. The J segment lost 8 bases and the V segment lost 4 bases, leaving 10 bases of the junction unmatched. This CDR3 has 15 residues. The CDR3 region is CASSNSGSGFDEQFF. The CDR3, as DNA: TGTGCCAGCAGCAATAGCGGGAGTGGATTCGATGAGCAGTTCTTC.